The subject of this entry is one T cell receptor beta chain. Its target is unknown. At one boundary the junction diverges from the germline segment, which might be a read error. They got blood RNA out of unsorted whole blood and also pulled out germline DNA. The sample belongs to a study of tumor-infiltrating lymphocytes in primary liver carcinoma. TCR beta cDNA came from about 500 ng total RNA, primed with a constant-region primer. Each TCR beta library was derived from three nested multiplex PCR rounds that employed slightly modified ARM-PCR. With TRBV1-TRBV30 forward primers and a C-beta reverse primer, the first two PCR rounds were run for around 10 cycles each. TCRdb re-analysed the multiplex PCR reads in MiXCR, keeping a single row per CDR3 protein. In the table there are about 300,000 distinct CDR3 sequences, approximately 65% of which are singletons. The CDR3 is 13 amino acids. CDR1 is MNHEY, CDR2 SMNVEV, per germline (reference sequence).

General study findings and limits: Top-250-clone fractions were significantly higher in tumors than in blood (p = 0.039).

The sequencing sample was made of peripheral blood. The V gene is TRBV27, the J gene TRBJ1-2; tentative D call: TRBD1 (5 bases). This TCR came from a man aged 35 to 55 with primary liver carcinoma and hepatitis B virus infection. This chain's CDR3 is CVSSLRAGTRYTF. The CDR3, as DNA: TGTGTCAGCAGTTTACGCGCTGGGACCCGCTACACCTTC.